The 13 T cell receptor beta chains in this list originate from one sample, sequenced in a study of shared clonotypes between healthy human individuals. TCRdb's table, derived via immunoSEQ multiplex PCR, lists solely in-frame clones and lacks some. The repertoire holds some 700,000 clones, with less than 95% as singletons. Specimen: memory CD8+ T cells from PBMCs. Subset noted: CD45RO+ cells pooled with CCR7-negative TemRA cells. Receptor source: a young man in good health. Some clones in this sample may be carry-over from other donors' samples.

The CDR3 region has the DNA TGTGCCACCAGCTTCGGACAGGGGTCCTACGAGCAGTACTTC. This translates into CATSFGQGSYEQYF. V and J are TRBV15 and TRBJ2-7; 9 bases fit TRBD1. The CDR3 runs 14 residues. Germline-derived CDR1 and CDR2 are LNHNV and YYDKDF (reference sequence). V shed 5 bases, J shed 1 base, and the junction held 3 bases outside the gene matches.

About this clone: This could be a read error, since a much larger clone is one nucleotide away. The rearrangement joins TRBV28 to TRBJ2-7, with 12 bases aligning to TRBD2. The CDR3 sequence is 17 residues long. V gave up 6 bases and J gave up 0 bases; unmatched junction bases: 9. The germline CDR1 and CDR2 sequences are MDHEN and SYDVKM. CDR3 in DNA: TGTGCCAGCAGCACCGGGACTAGCGGGTTGAGCTCCTACGAGCAGTACTTC. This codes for CASSTGTSGLSSYEQYF.

The CDR3 loop is CASSLRPPFYGNTEAFF. The CDR3 nucleotides read TGTGCCAGCAGTTTAAGGCCCCCTTTCTATGGGAACACTGAAGCTTTCTTT. V gene TRBV27 combines with J gene TRBJ1-1; D ambiguous. CDR3 length: 17 residues. Trimming cost V 2 bases and J 1 base, with 17 bases left between them. Germline V gene sequence: CDR1 MNHEY, CDR2 SMNVEV (reference sequence).

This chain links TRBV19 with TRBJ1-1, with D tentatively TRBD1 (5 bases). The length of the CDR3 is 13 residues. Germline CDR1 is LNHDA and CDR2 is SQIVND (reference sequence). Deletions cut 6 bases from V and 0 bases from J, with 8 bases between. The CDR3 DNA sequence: TGTGCCAGTAGCAGGGTGATGAACACTGAAGCTTTCTTT. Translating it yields CASSRVMNTEAFF. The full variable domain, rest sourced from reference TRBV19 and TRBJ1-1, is DGGITQSPKYLFRKEGQNVTLSCEQNLNHDAMYWYRQDPGQGLRLIYYSQIVNDFQKGDIAEGYSVSREKKESFPLTVTSAQKNPTAFYLCASSRVMNTEAFFGQGTRLTVV.

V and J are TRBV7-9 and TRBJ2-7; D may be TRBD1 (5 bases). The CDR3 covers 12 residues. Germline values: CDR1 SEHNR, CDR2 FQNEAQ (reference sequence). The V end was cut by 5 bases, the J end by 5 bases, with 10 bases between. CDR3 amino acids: CASSLGHDEQYF. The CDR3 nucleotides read TGTGCCAGCAGCCTAGGACACGACGAGCAGTACTTC.

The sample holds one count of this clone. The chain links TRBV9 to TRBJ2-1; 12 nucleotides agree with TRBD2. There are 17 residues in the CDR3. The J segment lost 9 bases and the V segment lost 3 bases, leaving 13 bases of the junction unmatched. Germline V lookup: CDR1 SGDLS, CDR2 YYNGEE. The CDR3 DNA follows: TGTGCCAGCAGCGCCTCTCCGAGACTAGCGGGAGACGGTGAGCAGTTCTTC. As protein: CASSASPRLAGDGEQFF. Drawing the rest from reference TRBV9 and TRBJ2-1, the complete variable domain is DSGVTQTPKHLITATGQRVTLRCSPRSGDLSVYWYQQSLDQGLQFLIQYYNGEERAKGNILERFSAQQFPDLHSELNLSSLELGDSALYFCASSASPRLAGDGEQFFGPGTRLTVL.

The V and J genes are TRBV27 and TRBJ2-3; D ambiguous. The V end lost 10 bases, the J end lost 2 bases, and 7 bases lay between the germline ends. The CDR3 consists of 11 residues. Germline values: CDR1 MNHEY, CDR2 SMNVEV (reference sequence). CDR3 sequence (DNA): TGTGCCACCACGAACACAGATACGCAGTATTTT. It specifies CATTNTDTQYF.

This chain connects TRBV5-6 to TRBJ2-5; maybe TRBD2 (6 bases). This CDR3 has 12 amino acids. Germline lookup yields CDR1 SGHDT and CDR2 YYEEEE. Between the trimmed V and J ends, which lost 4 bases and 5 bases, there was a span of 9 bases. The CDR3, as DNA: TGTGCCAGCAGCGGAGGGCAGGAGACCCAGTACTTC. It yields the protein CASSGGQETQYF.

CDR3 residues: CASSTDVNLLPEAFF. In DNA form, the CDR3 reads TGTGCCAGCAGTACGGACGTGAACCTGTTGCCTGAAGCTTTCTTT. V usage is TRBV6-5 and J usage is TRBJ1-1; D ambiguous. CDR1 is MNHEY and CDR2 is SVGAGI in the germline V gene. Trimming removed 5 bases from V and 6 bases from J, with 19 bases in between. The CDR3 sequence is 15 residues long.

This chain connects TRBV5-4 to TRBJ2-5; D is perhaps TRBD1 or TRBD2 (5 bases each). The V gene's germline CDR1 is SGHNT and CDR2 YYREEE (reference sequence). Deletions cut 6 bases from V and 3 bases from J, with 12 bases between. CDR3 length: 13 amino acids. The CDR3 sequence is CASTMWGKETQYF. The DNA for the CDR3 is TGTGCCAGCACAATGTGGGGGAAAGAGACCCAGTACTTC.

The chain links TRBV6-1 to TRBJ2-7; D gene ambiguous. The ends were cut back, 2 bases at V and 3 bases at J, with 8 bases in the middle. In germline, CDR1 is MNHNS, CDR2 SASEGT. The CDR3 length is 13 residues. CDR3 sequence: CASSESVVYEQYF. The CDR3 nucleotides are TGTGCCAGCAGTGAATCCGTTGTCTACGAGCAGTACTTC.

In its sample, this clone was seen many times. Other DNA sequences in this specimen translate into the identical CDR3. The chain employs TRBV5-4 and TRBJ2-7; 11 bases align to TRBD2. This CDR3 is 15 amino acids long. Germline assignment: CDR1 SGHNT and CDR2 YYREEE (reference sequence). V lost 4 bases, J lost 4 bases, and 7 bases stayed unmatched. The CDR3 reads CASSPHLAGGYEQYF. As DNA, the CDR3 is TGTGCCAGCAGCCCCCACCTAGCGGGAGGTTACGAGCAGTACTTC.

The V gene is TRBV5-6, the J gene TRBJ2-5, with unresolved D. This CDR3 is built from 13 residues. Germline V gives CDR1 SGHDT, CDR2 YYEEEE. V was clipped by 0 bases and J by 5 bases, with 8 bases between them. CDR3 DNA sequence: TGTGCCAGCAGCTTGGTAGGGTGGGAGACCCAGTACTTC. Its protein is CASSLVGWETQYF.